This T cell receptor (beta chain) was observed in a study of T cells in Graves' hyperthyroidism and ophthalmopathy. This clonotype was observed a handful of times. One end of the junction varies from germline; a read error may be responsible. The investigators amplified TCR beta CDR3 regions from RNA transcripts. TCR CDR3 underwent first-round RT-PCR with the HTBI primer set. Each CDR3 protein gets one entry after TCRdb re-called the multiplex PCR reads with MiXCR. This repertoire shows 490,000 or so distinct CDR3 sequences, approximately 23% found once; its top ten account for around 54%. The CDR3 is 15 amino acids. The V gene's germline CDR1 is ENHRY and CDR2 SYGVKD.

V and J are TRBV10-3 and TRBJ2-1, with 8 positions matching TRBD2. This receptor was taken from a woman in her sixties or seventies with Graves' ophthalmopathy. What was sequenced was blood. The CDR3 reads CATSESSGGYNEQFF. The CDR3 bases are TGTGCCACCAGTGAGTCGAGCGGGGGATACAATGAGCAGTTCTTC.